The entry that follows covers one T cell receptor (beta chain) sequence. Its antigen is currently not known. No per-base quality is available; no much larger clone lies one base away. There are 12 amino acids in the CDR3, from cysteine to valine inclusive. Only the CDR3 DNA stays, 36 bases, in frame from base 1. The germline V gene yields MNHEY for CDR1 and SVGAGI for CDR2. V is pared back by 8 bases and J by 4 bases, with 12 bases lying between the germline termini. This entry is derived from a study of blood T cell repertoires in COVID-19 (dated by TCRdb to the early 2020s). Study-wide context: The collaborator samples originated in the United States, Italy and Spain and spanned the acute and convalescent phases of COVID-19. The prospective study material was composed of cDNA or gDNA derived from T cells, B-cell-depleted T cells, or PBMCs. Deeply sampled blood TCRbeta repertoires from subjects exposed to, actively infected with, or recovered from COVID-19 were included in the dataset. A de-identified subject ID, COVID-19 status, age in years and sex were almost always included in the sample metadata. A freely available public database, intended as a resource for researchers studying the immune response to SARS-CoV-2, is where the repertoires were released. Where available, HLA class I and class II types were taken from metadata supplied by the sample provider and were not determined by assay-based typing. Samples came from the ongoing ImmuneRACE study (first 160 participants) plus 1,254 subjects from 6 global collaborators.

General findings and caveats noted by the study authors: How much clinical and demographic metadata was included differed by source and by participant, and the metadata was provided uncurated.

TCRbeta CDR3 regions were amplified from genomic DNA by means of the immunoSEQ Assay, a bias-controlled multiplex PCR. In the original analysis: Within the assay, amplification of reference gene primers was used to estimate how many nucleated cells each sample contained. To quantify the absolute abundance of each unique TCRbeta CDR3 rearrangement, sequence reads were collapsed and filtered. For each sample, productive Simpson clonality was calculated as the square root of Simpson's diversity index over productive rearrangements. Not all clones reach the TCRdb copy of this immuneACCESS table, which keeps in-frame sequences only. Checked studies attribute under half of the gap to unresolved V genes and leave the rest unexplained. V, J and clone size are taken as reported in that table, and D and trimming were inferred from the DNA itself. The sample table contains 100,000 or so clones; only one count was recorded for roughly nine tenths of them. 0.97% of the sample is held by the ten biggest clonotypes.

Collaborating institutions collected whole blood in K2EDTA tubes following their own protocols. For TCRbeta analysis, collaborators shipped samples as frozen whole blood, isolated PBMCs, or DNA extracted from either of those sample types. The source material was peripheral blood. The sequence was obtained from a man in his sixties with acute or convalescent COVID-19. The chain is encoded by TRBV6-5 joined to TRBJ2-7; the D gene is not confidently resolved. DNA sequence: TGTGCCAGCGGGTATTTGAGGTACGAGCAGTACGTC. Translated, this is CASGYLRYEQYV.